A single sample is the source of the 14 T cell receptor beta chains below, sequenced in a study of OX40 agonist ivuxolimab in advanced cancers. Generated by immunoSEQ multiplex PCR, the TCRdb table keeps only in-frame clones and is missing some. The sample lists about 120,000 clones, 80% to 90% occurring once. Sequences were derived from CD4+ or CD8+ T cells sorted from blood, sampled in a trial of the OX40 agonist ivuxolimab. The receptors derive from an adult with an advanced solid tumor such as melanoma, head and neck, liver or kidney cancer.

The chain couples TRBV5-6 to TRBJ2-1; TRBD2 matches at 7 bases. The germline gives CDR1 SGHDT, CDR2 YYEEEE. Losses at the gene ends were 6 bases for V and 0 bases for J; bases not matched to a gene: 9. The CDR3 totals 16 residues. The chain's CDR3 is CASIILGGSSYNEQFF. In DNA form, the CDR3 reads TGTGCCAGCATCATCCTCGGGGGGAGCTCCTACAATGAGCAGTTCTTC.

The chain combines TRBV14 with TRBJ1-2; TRBD1 matches 7 bases. The trim removed 7 bases at V and 5 bases at J, leaving 1 base unmatched. Germline lookup yields CDR1 SGHDN and CDR2 FVKESK. The CDR3 totals 11 residues. This CDR3 is CASTTGYGYTF. The CDR3 DNA reads as TGTGCCAGCACGACAGGGTATGGCTACACCTTC.

The CDR3 DNA follows: TGCGCCAGCAGCCTAGGGGAAGGCGGAAACACCATATATTTT. Protein: CASSLGEGGNTIYF. The gene calls are TRBV5-1 and TRBJ1-3; a weak D match, TRBD1 (5 bases). The germline V gene has CDR1 SGHRS and CDR2 YFSETQ. This CDR3 is 14 amino acids long. Trimming cost V 4 bases and J 4 bases, with 12 bases left between them.

V is TRBV4-2 and J is TRBJ1-1; 8 positions agree with TRBD1. The germline V gene encodes CDR1 LGHNA and CDR2 YNFKEQ. This CDR3 has 16 residues. Unmatched junction bases numbered 11, after V lost 3 bases and J lost 5 bases. For the CDR3, the DNA is TGTGCCAGCAGCCAGGCCCCCGGGACAGGAATGACTGAAGCTTTCTTT. This encodes CASSQAPGTGMTEAFF.

V usage is TRBV7-9 and J usage is TRBJ1-2, with D possibly being TRBD1 (6 bases). Trimming left V 2 bases short and J 6 bases short, with 10 bases between. This CDR3 is built from 13 residues. Germline CDR1 SEHNR, CDR2 FQNEAQ (reference sequence). CDR3 amino acids: CASSLPNRDGYTF. The DNA for the CDR3 is TGTGCCAGCAGCTTACCCAACAGGGATGGCTACACCTTC.

The chain joins TRBV4-3 to TRBJ2-7, with unresolved D. Germline loops: CDR1 LGHNA, CDR2 YSLEER. V was trimmed by 1 base and J by 2 bases, leaving 12 bases between them. This CDR3 is 15 amino acids long. CDR3 DNA sequence: TGCGCCAGCAGCCAAGGCTTGTATTACGCCTACGAGCAGTACTTC. Its protein is CASSQGLYYAYEQYF.

The chain uses TRBV7-2 and TRBJ2-3; D is uncertain. The V and J ends lost 5 bases and 0 bases respectively, with 9 bases between them. Germline loops: CDR1 SGHTA, CDR2 FQGNSA. CDR3 length: 14 residues. CDR3 nucleotide sequence: TGTGCCAGCAGCCCCCAAACTAGCACAGATACGCAGTATTTT. Amino acid sequence: CASSPQTSTDTQYF.

The chain employs TRBV5-4 and TRBJ2-7, with D unclear. The V gene lost 0 bases and the J gene lost 4 bases, with 11 bases spanning the gap. The CDR3 totals 14 residues. Germline V lookup: CDR1 SGHNT, CDR2 YYREEE (reference sequence). CDR3 nucleotides: TGTGCCAGCAGCTTGGAGCCGCTTGGGTACGAGCAGTACTTC. Amino acid sequence: CASSLEPLGYEQYF.

This clone was observed a single time. The chain is built from TRBV7-8 and TRBJ2-5, with D possibly TRBD2 on 6 matching bases. CDR3 length: 14 residues. The germline V gene has CDR1 SGHVS and CDR2 FQNEAQ. V was trimmed by 10 bases and J by 2 bases, leaving 17 bases between them. The CDR3 region has the DNA TGTGCCACTCGAACGGGGGTAATTCAAGAGACCCAGTACTTC. Translated, it gives CATRTGVIQETQYF.

The chain is built from TRBV2 and TRBJ2-3; maybe TRBD2 (5 bases). The CDR3 consists of 16 residues. The V end was cut by 0 bases, the J end by 6 bases, with 16 bases between. Germline lookup yields CDR1 SNHLY and CDR2 FYNNEI. The CDR3 sequence: CASSEALSLAVDTQYF. DNA of the CDR3: TGTGCCAGCAGTGAAGCGCTTTCCCTAGCAGTGGATACGCAGTATTTT.

The gene calls are TRBV6-7 and TRBJ1-4; TRBD1 agrees at 8 bases. TRBV6-7 is filed as an ORF, its function uncertain. The CDR3 loop spans 17 amino acids. The trim removed 6 bases at V and 4 bases at J, leaving 13 bases unmatched. CDR3 bases: TGTGCCAGCAGCCTAAGGGACAGGAGACAAGTTAATGAAAAACTGTTTTTT. Translation: CASSLRDRRQVNEKLFF.

The chain is built from TRBV14 and TRBJ1-1; D is possibly TRBD1 (5 bases). The CDR3 covers 16 residues. Between the trimmed V and J ends, which lost 4 bases and 1 base, there was a span of 16 bases. Germline V gives CDR1 SGHDN, CDR2 FVKESK. The CDR3 is CASSPPPRGSNTEAFF. The CDR3 nucleotides read TGTGCCAGCAGCCCTCCCCCGCGGGGCTCGAACACTGAAGCTTTCTTT. Complete variable domain (other parts from reference TRBV14 and TRBJ1-1): EAGVTQFPSHSVIEKGQTVTLRCDPISGHDNLYWYRRVMGKEIKFLLHFVKESKQDESGMPNNRFLAERTGGTYSTLKVQPAELEDSGVYFCASSPPPRGSNTEAFFGQGTRLTVV.

The chain joins TRBV7-2 to TRBJ1-4, with TRBD1 identical over 8 bases. The CDR3 loop spans 14 amino acids. The junction had 7 bases not matched to a gene; V was cut back by 5 bases and J by 8 bases. The V gene's germline CDR1 is SGHTA and CDR2 FQGNSA. The CDR3 protein is CASSRGQGGEKLFF. The CDR3 DNA reads as TGTGCCAGCAGCCGCGGACAGGGAGGAGAAAAACTGTTTTTT.

The chain employs TRBV20-1 and TRBJ2-7, with a tentative D call TRBD1 (5 bases). The CDR3 has 8 residues. Germline V gives CDR1 DFQATT, CDR2 SNEGSKA (reference sequence). Trimming cost V 5 bases and J 10 bases, with 6 bases left between them. The CDR3 spells CSAGAQYF. The CDR3, as DNA: TGCAGTGCTGGGGCACAGTACTTC.